This TCR beta chain emerged from a study of CD8+ T cells in alopecia areata (dated by TCRdb to about 2018). Broadly, across the study: The treated patients took part in an open-label pilot trial in which moderate-to-severe alopecia areata was treated with oral tofacitinib at 5 to 10 mg twice daily. Tofacitinib was given for 6 to 18 months, followed by 6 months of follow-up off drug to assess delayed response and recurrence. For the treated patients, the SALT score, which quantifies what percentage of scalp surface area is affected, served as the measure of disease severity. High-throughput TCRbeta sequencing was used to examine T cell clonal expansion in alopecia areata in both the C3H/HeJ mouse model and human patients. On the human side, TCRbeta sequencing was run on scalp tissue and on sorted CD4+ and CD8+ peripheral blood T cells from healthy controls and from alopecia areata patients with either patchy or totalis/universalis disease. Biopsies were taken from tofacitinib-treated patients at baseline and at 4 and 24 weeks of treatment, and a later scalp biopsy was taken in several of the tofacitinib-treated patients. Scalp clonality was compared across normal scalp (n=4), patchy alopecia areata scalp (n=8), and alopecia totalis/universalis scalp (n=8). RNA was extracted with the PAXgene miRNA kit for fixed scalp, the miRNeasy kit for PBMCs, and the RNeasy kit for mouse skin. immunoSEQ multiplex PCR using 35 Vbeta forward primers and 13 Jbeta reverse primers was used to amplify TCRbeta CDR3 regions. The research as a whole found: Resident alphabeta T cells in normal human skin are also sequenced, complicating scalp TCR repertoire analysis, unlike mouse skin dominated by gammadelta T cells. With tofacitinib, both scalp clonality and the number of expanded CD8+ clones among the top 100 scalp clones went down significantly. Many expanded lesional clones were found to persist in scalp and blood during tofacitinib treatment, and relapse after treatment cessation may be partly explained by this persistence. Shared TCR sequences between patients were less evident than in mice, which may be partly attributable to HLA diversity in the patient population. Because the treated cohort was small and had only one nonresponder, larger studies are needed to examine links between baseline CD8+ expansion and response. Compared with normal scalp, lesional scalp had higher clonality and more expanded CD8+ clones, particularly in alopecia totalis/universalis, a pattern that suggests antigenic drive.

The library was made by the immunoSEQ multiplex PCR assay. RNA was extracted from all samples and reverse transcribed into cDNA as template for TCR sequencing. First-strand cDNA was synthesized with SuperScript III using a 2:1 mix of oligo-dT and random hexamers. A synthetic immune receptor repertoire was used to assess amplification bias, and residual bias was removed computationally. The original methods were these. Raw reads were preprocessed to remove errors, and CDR3 was defined according to IMGT conventions as the region from the conserved cysteine to phenylalanine. Clonality was computed by normalizing Shannon entropy by log2 of the number of productive unique TCRs and subtracting the result from 1. Whether scalp clones were CD4 or CD8 was inferred by matching scalp TCRbeta sequences against CD4 and CD8 repertoires sorted from blood. What TCRdb holds here is the immuneACCESS table cut down to in-frame rearrangements. Part of the clones is not present; checked against another copy, under half of the missing clones reflect an unresolved V gene, and the others are unexplained. V and J calls plus clone size are reproduced from that table; the DNA served to infer D and trimming. The sample table holds about 180,000 clones, of which about 51% were seen once. The ten largest clones take up roughly a tenth of the sample.

As encoded in the germline V gene (reference sequence), CDR1 is LNHNV while CDR2 is YYDKDF. The trim is 1 base for V and 6 bases for J, with a gap of 10 bases between the germline ends. The CDR3 runs 13 residues from the cysteine to the phenylalanine. Only the CDR3 DNA stays, 39 bases, in frame from base 1. In light of the paper, this sample's treatment or condition label describes: oral pan-JAK inhibitor, 5-10 mg twice daily. Lesional scalp punch biopsies and peripheral blood were obtained from alopecia areata patients. PBMCs were separated by density centrifugation and stained for CD3, CD4 and CD8, after which CD4+ and CD8+ T cells were sorted on a FACSAria. With respect to this clone: It has no known antigen specificity. The sample holds no much larger clone one base away, and base qualities are not on file.

The sequenced sample was CD8+ T cells sorted from blood, obtained between weeks 51 and 54, from a patient treated with tofacitinib. Here the chain combines TRBV15 and TRBJ2-7; TRBD2 is possibly the D segment (5 matching bases). The TCR comes from a human donor with alopecia areata. In nucleotide form, the sequence is TGTGCCACCAGCAGAGGGACTGGAATCGAGCAGTACTTC. This is translated as CATSRGTGIEQYF.